Presented here are 27 T cell receptor beta chains from one specimen sequenced in a study of shared clonotypes between healthy human individuals (TCRdb year 2020). For the CD8 naive samples, CD45RO-negative cells were positively selected for CCR7, yielding a CD45RA+CCR7+ population from which TemRA cells were excluded. Library preparation employed the immunoSEQ multiplex PCR assay. TCRdb retrieved this table from immuneACCESS and kept in-frame rearrangements only. Not all clones are present; in checked studies, unresolved V genes account for under half, and no reason is known for the remainder. The sample records about 2,200,000 clones, 85% to 95% of which are singletons. Around 1.7% of the sample is in the top ten clones. Sequenced input: naive CD8+ T cells from PBMCs. This specimen's cell subset or site label, interpreted: CD45RA+CCR7+. The receptors were sampled from a young man in good health. Some clones in this sample may be carry-over from other donors' samples.

This rearrangement joins TRBV4-2 to TRBJ2-3; 11 bases map to TRBD2. V trimming: 0 bases; J trimming: 0 bases; junction bases outside the gene matches: 8. The CDR3 is 19 amino acids. The germline CDR1 and CDR2 sequences are LGHNA and YNFKEQ. The chain's CDR3 is CASSQDESTSGVSTDTQYF. The CDR3 bases are TGTGCCAGCAGCCAAGATGAATCGACTAGCGGGGTAAGCACAGATACGCAGTATTTT.

The rearrangement links TRBV13 to TRBJ2-5; TRBD2 matches 12 bases. The CDR3 length is 17 residues. Germline CDR1 PRHDT, CDR2 FYEKMQ (reference sequence). The V gene end was trimmed by 1 base and the J gene end by 3 bases; junction bases not matched to a gene: 6. CDR3 amino acids: CASSLEGTSGPKETQYF. Here the CDR3 DNA reads TGTGCCAGCAGCTTAGAGGGGACTAGCGGGCCCAAAGAGACCCAGTACTTC.

Details on this clone: Within the sample, other DNA sequences also encode this same CDR3. The chain joins TRBV7-9 to TRBJ2-5; D is unclear. Germline lookup yields CDR1 SEHNR and CDR2 FQNEAQ (reference sequence). Trimming removed 5 bases at V and 2 bases at J, with 9 bases between. There are 13 residues in the CDR3. Here the CDR3 reads CASSPGRQETQYF. The CDR3 DNA is TGTGCCAGCAGCCCCGGCAGACAAGAGACCCAGTACTTC.

The rearrangement uses TRBV19 and TRBJ2-1; the D is unclear. Trimming removed 5 bases at V and 5 bases at J, with 10 bases between. CDR3 length: 13 residues. Germline lookup yields CDR1 LNHDA and CDR2 SQIVND (reference sequence). This CDR3 reads CASSLVSHNEQFF. The CDR3, as DNA: TGTGCCAGTAGTCTCGTCAGCCACAATGAGCAGTTCTTC. Based on the CDR3 plus reference TRBV19 and TRBJ2-1, the full variable domain is DGGITQSPKYLFRKEGQNVTLSCEQNLNHDAMYWYRQDPGQGLRLIYYSQIVNDFQKGDIAEGYSVSREKKESFPLTVTSAQKNPTAFYLCASSLVSHNEQFFGPGTRLTVL.

In this sample, this clone turned up a few times. The rearrangement uses TRBV4-3 and TRBJ1-1; a possible D gene is TRBD1 (5 bases). This CDR3 spans 14 amino acids. Trimming removed 4 bases at V and 1 base at J, with 10 bases between. CDR1 is LGHNA and CDR2 is YSLEER in the germline V gene. This chain's CDR3 is CASSPRGSNTEAFF. In DNA, the CDR3 is TGCGCCAGCAGCCCACGGGGGTCGAACACTGAAGCTTTCTTT.

This clone was detected only a few times. The CDR3 nucleotides are TGTGCCAGCAGCCCATGGTCTAGCGGGAGACCCTACGAGCAGTACTTC. This translates into CASSPWSSGRPYEQYF. J is TRBJ2-7 and V is TRBV7-9, with 10 nucleotides matching TRBD2. The CDR3 loop spans 16 amino acids. Per germline, CDR1 SEHNR and CDR2 FQNEAQ (reference sequence). The ends lost 5 bases at V and 2 bases at J; junction bases unmatched: 9.

This sequence joins TRBV7-9 and TRBJ1-2; 11 nucleotides line up with TRBD1. The CDR3 has 17 residues. Germline V CDR1 and CDR2: SEHNR, FQNEAQ (reference sequence). Unmatched junction bases numbered 7, after V lost 1 base and J lost 3 bases. This chain's CDR3 is CASSLDGTGGIHYGYTF. The CDR3 DNA sequence: TGTGCCAGCAGCTTAGATGGGACAGGGGGGATTCACTATGGCTACACCTTC.

The V call is TRBV15, the J call TRBJ2-7, with D perhaps matching TRBD2 (5 bases). The CDR3 runs 13 residues. Germline CDR1 and CDR2: LNHNV and YYDKDF (reference sequence). The V end lost 8 bases, the J end lost 4 bases, and 15 bases lay between the germline ends. This CDR3 reads CATQSGEGYEQYF. CDR3 coding DNA: TGTGCCACCCAGAGTGGAGAGGGTTACGAGCAGTACTTC.

The rearrangement links TRBV4-1 to TRBJ2-7; D is unresolved. The CDR3 covers 17 residues. Trimming left V 3 bases short and J 3 bases short, with 21 bases between. Germline lookup yields CDR1 MGHRA and CDR2 YSYEKL. CDR3 in DNA: TGCGCCAGCAGCCATCACACTGGTGTCAGCACGAACTACGAGCAGTACTTC. Amino acids: CASSHHTGVSTNYEQYF.

This chain links TRBV19 with TRBJ1-2; D ambiguous. CDR1 is LNHDA and CDR2 is SQIVND in the germline V gene (reference sequence). CDR3 length: 12 residues. V lost 6 bases, J lost 4 bases, and 9 bases lay in between. CDR3 region: CASSRELYGYTF. DNA for the CDR3: TGTGCCAGTAGCCGGGAGCTCTATGGCTACACCTTC. The complete variable domain, with remaining parts taken from reference TRBV19 and TRBJ1-2, reads DGGITQSPKYLFRKEGQNVTLSCEQNLNHDAMYWYRQDPGQGLRLIYYSQIVNDFQKGDIAEGYSVSREKKESFPLTVTSAQKNPTAFYLCASSRELYGYTFGSGTRLTVV.

Comments on this clone: Other DNA variants within this sample encode the same CDR3. This chain connects TRBV11-2 to TRBJ2-1; D is unresolved. The CDR3 runs 12 residues. Trimming cost V 5 bases and J 4 bases, with 6 bases left between them. From germline, CDR1 is SGHAT and CDR2 FQNNGV. In nucleotides, the CDR3 is TGTGCCAGCAGCCTCAAATACAATGAGCAGTTCTTC. The encoded protein is CASSLKYNEQFF.

The chain joins TRBV5-6 to TRBJ2-1; D not certain. V lost 4 bases to trimming and J lost 8 bases, with 13 bases between them. The CDR3 is 13 amino acids. The V gene's germline CDR1 is SGHDT and CDR2 YYEEEE. DNA for the CDR3: TGTGCCAGCAGCCGCCTAGTATCCCATGAGCAGTTCTTC. The encoded protein is CASSRLVSHEQFF.

This clone was recorded only once. The V and J genes are TRBV6-5 and TRBJ2-7; 7 positions agree with TRBD1. The CDR3 runs to 14 residues. After removal of 2 bases from V and 6 bases from J, the junction contained 7 bases not matched to a gene. Germline V gives CDR1 MNHEY, CDR2 SVGAGI. CDR3 in DNA: TGTGCCAGCAGTTACGGAACAACAGGGGCCGAGCAGTACTTC. Its translation is CASSYGTTGAEQYF.

The chain joins TRBV5-8 to TRBJ2-1, with TRBD1 as a possible D gene (6 bases). CDR3 length equals 15 residues. Between the trimmed V and J ends, which lost 4 bases and 0 bases, there was a span of 11 bases. Germline-derived CDR1 and CDR2 are SGHTS and YDEGEE. CDR3 protein: CASSHRVGSYNEQFF. CDR3 DNA: TGTGCCAGCAGCCACAGGGTAGGCTCCTACAATGAGCAGTTCTTC.

The V and J genes are TRBV10-1 and TRBJ2-1; a weak D match, TRBD2 (6 bases). Trimming took off 0 bases at V and 4 bases at J, with 16 bases between the two ends. Germline CDR1 reads WNHNN; CDR2 reads SYGVQD (reference sequence). The CDR3 is 17 residues long. The CDR3 loop reads CASSESAIADKYNEQFF. CDR3 DNA: TGCGCCAGCAGTGAGTCGGCAATAGCGGATAAGTACAATGAGCAGTTCTTC.

This clone has at least ten counts. The identical CDR3 is also encoded by other nucleotide sequences in the sample. The V gene is TRBV4-2, the J gene TRBJ1-2; D is unresolved. Trimming stripped 0 bases from V and 5 bases from J, with 10 bases between. Germline-derived CDR1 and CDR2 are LGHNA and YNFKEQ. The CDR3 runs to 14 residues. The CDR3 loop is CASSQENLGYGYTF. The CDR3 nucleotides are TGTGCCAGCAGCCAAGAGAACCTTGGGTATGGCTACACCTTC.

On this clone: Other DNA sequences in this sample translate to the same CDR3. The rearrangement links TRBV9 to TRBJ2-3, with D tentatively TRBD2 (5 bases). The germline CDR1 and CDR2 sequences are SGDLS and YYNGEE. The CDR3 has 13 residues. V was trimmed by 3 bases and J by 0 bases, leaving 5 bases between them. The CDR3 DNA is TGTGCCAGCAGCGCGGGAAGCACAGATACGCAGTATTTT. As protein: CASSAGSTDTQYF.

This clone was seen a handful of times. The chain links TRBV5-1 to TRBJ1-2, with TRBD1 matching 7 bases. From germline, CDR1 is SGHRS and CDR2 YFSETQ. The CDR3 covers 16 residues. V was clipped by 2 bases and J by 4 bases; unmatched bases: 11. CDR3 DNA: TGCGCCAGCAGCTTTGACGACAGGGAACCTACCTATGGCTACACCTTC. This gives the protein CASSFDDREPTYGYTF.

V is TRBV27 and J is TRBJ1-1; D possibly corresponds to TRBD1 (5 bases). Germline CDR1 is MNHEY and CDR2 is SMNVEV (reference sequence). The ends were cut back, 0 bases at V and 8 bases at J, with 16 bases in the middle. The CDR3 is 15 residues long. The CDR3: CASSLSFRDRPEAFF. CDR3 coding DNA: TGTGCCAGCAGTTTATCTTTCAGGGACCGCCCAGAAGCTTTCTTT.

The chain employs TRBV7-8 and TRBJ2-3; maybe TRBD1 (7 bases). The ends were cut back, 2 bases at V and 4 bases at J, with 16 bases in the middle. CDR1 SGHVS and CDR2 FQNEAQ come from the germline V gene. The CDR3 contains 16 residues. CDR3: CASSLNGGGEADTQYF. Written as DNA, the CDR3 is TGTGCCAGCAGCTTAAATGGAGGGGGCGAGGCAGATACGCAGTATTTT. Filled out from reference TRBV7-8 and TRBJ2-3, the complete variable domain reads GAGVSQSPRYKVAKRGQDVALRCDPISGHVSLFWYQQALGQGPEFLTYFQNEAQLDKSGLPSDRFFAERPEGSVSTLKIQRTQQEDSAVYLCASSLNGGGEADTQYFGPGTRLTVL.

This rearrangement joins TRBV2 to TRBJ2-7; TRBD1 agrees at 12 bases. The CDR3 runs 15 residues. Per the germline V gene, CDR1 is SNHLY and CDR2 is FYNNEI. Unmatched junction bases numbered 10, after V lost 6 bases and J lost 7 bases. CDR3 amino acids: CASRDPGTGGREQYF. The CDR3 nucleotides read TGTGCCAGCAGGGACCCCGGGACAGGGGGCCGGGAGCAGTACTTC.

The chain recombines TRBV5-1 with TRBJ2-1, with TRBD1 matching 8 bases. The CDR3 is 15 residues long. V was pared by 0 bases and J by 7 bases, with 6 bases of the junction left unmatched. Germline CDR1 is SGHRS and CDR2 is YFSETQ. Here the CDR3 DNA reads TGCGCCAGCAGCTTGGGGTGGACAGGGCCGAATGAGCAGTTCTTC. Its translation is CASSLGWTGPNEQFF.

CDR3 DNA: TGCGCCAGCAGCCATTTCTCGGAACCCACCGGGGAGCTGTTTTTT. This sequence encodes CASSHFSEPTGELFF. The chain has TRBV4-1 and TRBJ2-2; D not resolved. Germline V gene data show CDR1 as MGHRA and CDR2 as YSYEKL. The CDR3 runs 15 residues. V was trimmed by 3 bases and J by 4 bases, leaving 12 bases between them.

In the case of this clone: Other DNA variants within this sample encode the same CDR3. The chain has TRBV6-5 and TRBJ2-3; TRBD2 matches 8 bases. With V trimmed by 0 bases and J by 5 bases, 1 base remained unmatched. CDR3 length: 14 residues. CDR1 is MNHEY and CDR2 is SVGAGI in the germline V gene. The CDR3 DNA reads TGTGCCAGCAGTTACTCGAGCGGGAGAGATACGCAGTATTTT. Translation gives CASSYSSGRDTQYF.

The V gene is TRBV6-5, the J gene TRBJ2-5; no firm D call. The germline V and J ends were trimmed by 2 bases and 4 bases, with 8 bases remaining between them. Germline V CDR1 and CDR2: MNHEY, SVGAGI. CDR3 length equals 13 residues. The CDR3 is CASSYAMGETQYF. The CDR3 DNA reads as TGTGCCAGCAGTTACGCCATGGGAGAGACCCAGTACTTC.

The chain employs TRBV29-1 and TRBJ2-5; TRBD2 matches at 9 bases. This CDR3 region has 13 residues. Germline V gives CDR1 SQVTM, CDR2 ANQGSEA. J lost 4 bases, V lost 5 bases, and 5 bases had no gene match. The CDR3 DNA follows: TGCAGCGTTCCCCTACTAGCGGGAGAGACCCAGTACTTC. This translates into CSVPLLAGETQYF.

This rearrangement joins TRBV5-6 to TRBJ2-7; 11 nucleotides line up with TRBD1. CDR3 length: 15 residues. V lost 2 bases, J lost 2 bases, and 3 bases stayed unmatched. The germline CDR1 and CDR2 sequences are SGHDT and YYEEEE. The CDR3 loop is CASSFWTGGTYEQYF. CDR3 coding DNA: TGTGCCAGCAGCTTTTGGACAGGGGGCACCTACGAGCAGTACTTC.